This TCR beta chain emerged from a study of T cells in tuberculosis (dated by TCRdb to the late 2010s). About the investigation overall: To characterize T cells specific for the mycobacterial lipid antigen glucose monomycolate (GMM), the study used CD1B tetramers together with high-throughput TCR immunosequencing. In a South African clinical cohort, IGRA-negative adolescents, IGRA-positive adolescents with latent tuberculosis and adults with active tuberculosis were compared, with under eleven people in each group. Study-wide conclusions, independent of this receptor: Shorter CDR3-alpha lengths in active tuberculosis patients partly drove the smaller NN-distances, and the TCR-beta difference was not statistically significant. Smaller mean NN-distances to GMM-specific TCRs were observed in active tuberculosis TCR-alpha repertoires than in IGRA-negative controls, suggesting clonal expansion of GMM-specific TCRs. A classifier using the diverse GMM-specific repertoire reached approximately 90% accuracy (AUROC around 0.9), compared with 60% to 70% accuracy using GEM motif frequencies. Which clinical samples got chosen depended on the availability of cryopreserved specimens, and the active tuberculosis cases were adults, whereas the controls were adolescents.

At study entry, adolescents were screened for latent tuberculosis infection by tuberculin skin test and QuantiFERON-TB GOLD In-Tube IGRA. Immunosequencing of unsorted cryopreserved PBMC covered, on average, about 91,000 T cells per clinical donor. Eleven high schools in the Worcester region of the Western Cape, South Africa, served as enrollment sites for adolescents aged 12 to 18 years. Around 10 adolescents infected with M. tuberculosis and around ten uninfected adolescents were chosen and matched for age and sex. For the adolescents, PBMC were isolated by density centrifugation from freshly drawn heparinized blood and then cryopreserved. In the case of this clone: What antigen it recognizes has not been identified. Per-nucleotide qualities are absent, and no much larger clonotype sits a single base away.

The immunoSEQ multiplex PCR assay was used to generate TCR libraries, with TCR-beta and/or TCR-alpha/delta assays applied to each sample. Amplified TCR libraries were sequenced on the Illumina high-throughput platform. The source study handled its data this way. Clustering and dimensionality reduction relied on pairwise TCRdist distances among GMM-specific receptors from T cells that were either sorted ex vivo or expanded in vitro. Each clinical repertoire was assigned a mean NN-distance score, defined as the average TCRdist to the nearest 10% of tetramer-positive reference sequences. GEM TCR motif frequency was calculated as the fraction of unique TCRs that matched known GEM sequences by V/J usage and CDR3 length. Linear discriminant analysis with leave-one-out cross-validation, implemented in scikit-learn, was used to classify active tuberculosis. TCRdb provides this immuneACCESS table in a form limited to in-frame rearrangements. Some clones are lacking; in checked studies, under half of them reflect an unresolved V gene, and why the rest are absent is not known. Clone size and the V and J calls come from that table; the DNA yielded D and trimming. The sample table holds 30,000 to 45,000 clones, of which roughly 93% were seen once. Roughly 12% of the sample rests with the top ten.

CDR1 and CDR2, per the germline V gene, are SNHLY and FYNNEI. V is cut back by 6 bases and J by 4 bases, with 6 bases in the junction unmatched. Its CDR3 holds 15 amino acids, cysteine through phenylalanine. The DNA shown is the 45-base CDR3, in frame from base 1. Material: PBMCs. The rearranged chain carries TRBV2 and TRBJ2-1; 10 middle bases align to TRBD2. This receptor was taken from a donor aged 10-30 years with latent tuberculosis or without tuberculosis infection. Some clones in this sample may be carry-over from other donors' samples. CDR3 sequence: CASRLSGGDYNEQFF. In nucleotides, the sequence is TGTGCCAGCAGACTCAGCGGGGGGGATTACAATGAGCAGTTCTTC.